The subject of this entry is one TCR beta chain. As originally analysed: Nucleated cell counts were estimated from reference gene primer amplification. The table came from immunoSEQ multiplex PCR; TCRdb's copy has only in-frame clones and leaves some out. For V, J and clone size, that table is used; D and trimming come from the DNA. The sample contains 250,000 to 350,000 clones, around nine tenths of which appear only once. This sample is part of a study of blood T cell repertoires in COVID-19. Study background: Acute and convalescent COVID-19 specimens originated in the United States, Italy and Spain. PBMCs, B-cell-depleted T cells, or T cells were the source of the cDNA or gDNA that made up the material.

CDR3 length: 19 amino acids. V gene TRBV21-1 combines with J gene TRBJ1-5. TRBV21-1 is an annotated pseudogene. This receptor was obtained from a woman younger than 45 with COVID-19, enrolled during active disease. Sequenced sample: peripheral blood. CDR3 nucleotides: TGTGCCAGCATCCTTATTGGGGGGGCCACTCCCTGGGGCAATCAGCCCCAGCATTTT. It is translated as CASILIGGATPWGNQPQHF.